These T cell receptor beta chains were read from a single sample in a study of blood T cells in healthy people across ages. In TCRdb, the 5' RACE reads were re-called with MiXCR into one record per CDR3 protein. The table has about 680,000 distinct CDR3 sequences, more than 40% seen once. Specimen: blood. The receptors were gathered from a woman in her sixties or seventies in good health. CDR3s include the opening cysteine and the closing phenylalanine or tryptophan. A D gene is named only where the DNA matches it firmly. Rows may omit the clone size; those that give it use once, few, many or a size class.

cdr3_nt: TGTGCCAGCAGCTTCCGGGACTCCTCCACCTACAATGAGCAGTTCTTC; cdr3_aa: CASSFRDSSTYNEQFF; v_call: TRBV5-5; clone_size: few; d_call: .; j_call: TRBJ2-1
cdr3_nt: TGTGCCAGCAGGCTCCTGGGGATGCATTCACCCCTCCACTTT; cdr3_aa: CASRLLGMHSPLHF; v_call: TRBV28; clone_size: .; d_call: .; j_call: TRBJ1-6
cdr3_nt: TGTGCCAGCAGTAGCGCGAAGGGGCGTAACTACAATGAGCAGTTCTTC; cdr3_aa: CASSSAKGRNYNEQFF; v_call: TRBV28; clone_size: .; d_call: .; j_call: TRBJ2-1
cdr3_nt: TGTGCCAGCGGGGCCGCCAGAACGGATCAGCCCCAGCATTTT; cdr3_aa: CASGAARTDQPQHF; v_call: TRBV6-1; clone_size: .; d_call: .; j_call: TRBJ1-5
cdr3_nt: TGTGCCAGCAGTCTAGGTGGGACGGGATTAACAAATGAGCAGTTCTTC; cdr3_aa: CASSLGGTGLTNEQFF; v_call: TRBV6-2/TRBV6-3; clone_size: .; d_call: .; j_call: TRBJ2-1
cdr3_nt: TGTGCCAGCAGCCAAGAGGTAGGCGACGCAAACACTGAAGCTTTCTTT; cdr3_aa: CASSQEVGDANTEAFF; v_call: TRBV4-2; clone_size: .; d_call: .; j_call: TRBJ1-1
cdr3_nt: TGTGCCAGCAGCCCCTCGGGGTTGGGGTCAGGGAGAGACATTCAGTACTTC; cdr3_aa: CASSPSGLGSGRDIQYF; v_call: TRBV6-1; clone_size: .; d_call: .; j_call: TRBJ2-4
cdr3_nt: TGTGCCAGCACCACACCGGCGGGCGGGAACACCGGGGAGCTGTTTTTT; cdr3_aa: CASTTPAGGNTGELFF; v_call: TRBV12-3/TRBV12-4; clone_size: .; d_call: .; j_call: TRBJ2-2
cdr3_nt: TGTGCCAGCCACTCTTGGGGGGGCTACACCTTC; cdr3_aa: CASHSWGGYTF; v_call: TRBV12-3/TRBV12-4; clone_size: .; d_call: .; j_call: TRBJ1-2
cdr3_nt: TGCAGCGTTAACAGGGGGACTGAGGGCTACACCTTC; cdr3_aa: CSVNRGTEGYTF; v_call: TRBV29-1; clone_size: .; d_call: TRBD1; j_call: TRBJ1-2
cdr3_nt: TGTGCCAGCAGCCAAAGTACTGAGCAGTTCTTC; cdr3_aa: CASSQSTEQFF; v_call: TRBV7-9; clone_size: .; d_call: .; j_call: TRBJ2-1